This T cell receptor beta chain was found in a study of shared clonotypes between healthy human individuals. Overall study: A couple of female and three male donors aged 18 to 49 were enrolled.

Clones were read by immunoSEQ multiplex PCR, and TCRdb kept only the in-frame ones, dropping some. The sample lists around 2.3 million clones, around 95% occurring once. Germline V gene data show CDR1 as SGHVS and CDR2 as FQNEAQ. The CDR3 has 15 amino acids. V trimming: 3 bases; J trimming: 4 bases; junction bases outside the gene matches: 6. The chain combines TRBV7-8 with TRBJ1-3; 7 positions agree with TRBD1. The material sequenced was naive CD4+ T cells sorted from blood. Subset denoted: CD45RA+ positively selected. This sequence was found in a young man in good health. CDR3 region: CASSFGTDFGNTIYF. As DNA, the CDR3 is TGTGCCAGCAGCTTTGGGACAGACTTCGGAAACACCATATATTTT.